The 32 T cell receptor beta chains in this list originate from one sample, sequenced in a study of OX40 agonist ivuxolimab in advanced cancers. Profiling relied on immunoSEQ multiplex PCR, and the TCRdb table lists in-frame clones only, not all of them. The table records 75,000 to 85,000 clones, around 86% of them present only once. Material: CD4+ or CD8+ T cells sorted from blood, obtained in a trial of the OX40 agonist ivuxolimab. The receptors were sampled from an adult with an advanced solid tumor such as melanoma, head and neck, liver or kidney cancer.

V usage is TRBV11-2 and J usage is TRBJ2-5, with D uncertain. V was cut by 2 bases and J by 4 bases, with 8 bases left in between. CDR3 length: 13 amino acids. CDR1 SGHAT and CDR2 FQNNGV come from the germline V gene. The CDR3 coding sequence is TGTGCCAGCAGCTTATTACGGGCAGAGACCCAGTACTTC. Translation gives CASSLLRAETQYF.

This clone was recorded once. The gene calls are TRBV28 and TRBJ1-1; D ambiguous. The germline CDR1 and CDR2 sequences are MDHEN and SYDVKM. Between the trimmed V and J ends, which lost 4 bases and 1 base, there was a span of 10 bases. The CDR3 contains 14 residues. The DNA of the CDR3 is TGTGCCAGCAGTTCCCCCCAGGAGAACACTGAAGCTTTCTTT. It specifies CASSSPQENTEAFF.

The gene calls are TRBV6-5 and TRBJ1-1; the D gene is possibly TRBD1 (6 bases). Germline CDR1 and CDR2: MNHEY and SVGAGI. V lost 4 bases to trimming and J lost 7 bases, with 19 bases between them. This CDR3 spans 15 amino acids. The CDR3 loop reads CASSSRLGGQSEAFF. The CDR3 DNA reads as TGTGCCAGCAGTTCGCGTCTGGGGGGGCAGAGTGAAGCTTTCTTT.

The chain employs TRBV13 and TRBJ2-3; 11 bases are shared with TRBD2. Germline V gene data show CDR1 as PRHDT and CDR2 as FYEKMQ (reference sequence). The V segment lost 2 bases and the J segment 0 bases; nucleotides outside the gene matches: 4. The CDR3 is 17 residues long. The CDR3 DNA reads TGTGCCAGCAGCTTATTCACTAGCGGGGGAAGCACAGATACGCAGTATTTT. Its protein product is CASSLFTSGGSTDTQYF.

The genes are TRBV10-2 and TRBJ2-1; D is undetermined. The V and J ends lost 3 bases and 9 bases respectively, with 15 bases between them. The V gene's germline CDR1 is WSHSY and CDR2 SAAADI. This CDR3 has 14 amino acids. The CDR3 loop reads CASSDLGLLTEQFF. The CDR3 DNA reads TGCGCCAGCAGTGACTTGGGCTTATTGACTGAGCAGTTCTTC.

The chain employs TRBV11-2 and TRBJ2-1; 14 bases are shared with TRBD2. There are 20 residues in the CDR3. Germline assignment: CDR1 SGHAT and CDR2 FQNNGV. V dropped 0 bases and J dropped 0; count of bases not matched to a gene: 7. In DNA, the CDR3 is TGTGCCAGCAGCTTAGAGAAGAGGACTAGCGGGAGGAGCTCCTACAATGAGCAGTTCTTC. Protein sequence: CASSLEKRTSGRSSYNEQFF.

This clone was seen more than once but under ten times. This chain uses TRBV10-3 with TRBJ1-1; tentative D call: TRBD1 (5 bases). The V gene lost 0 bases and the J gene lost 6 bases, with 11 bases spanning the gap. This CDR3 region has 14 residues. Germline V CDR1 and CDR2: ENHRY, SYGVKD. The CDR3 nucleotides read TGTGCCATCAGTGAGTCGGAGGGGAGTTCTGAAGCTTTCTTT. This translates into CAISESEGSSEAFF.

The chain couples TRBV18 to TRBJ2-1; tentatively, D is TRBD1 or TRBD2 (5 bases each). The CDR3 totals 13 residues. Germline values: CDR1 KGHSH, CDR2 LQKENI. The V gene lost 4 bases and the J gene lost 8 bases, with 12 bases spanning the gap. The DNA for the CDR3 is TGTGCCAGCTCACAATCTCAGGGAGATGAGCAGTTCTTC. It is translated as CASSQSQGDEQFF.

The chain combines TRBV5-6 with TRBJ1-5; no clear D gene. The germline V gene encodes CDR1 SGHDT and CDR2 YYEEEE. The germline V and J ends were trimmed by 0 bases and 7 bases, with 14 bases remaining between them. The CDR3 covers 15 residues. The CDR3, as DNA: TGTGCCAGCAGCTTGGGGCAGGCGGGGATGCAGCCCCAGCATTTT. Its translation is CASSLGQAGMQPQHF. The full variable domain, in which reference TRBV5-6 and TRBJ1-5 provide the parts outside the CDR3, is DAGVTQSPTHLIKTRGQQVTLRCSPKSGHDTVSWYQQALGQGPQFIFQYYEEEERQRGNFPDRFSGHQFPNYSSELNVNALLLGDSALYLCASSLGQAGMQPQHFGDGTRLSIL.

The genes are TRBV6-6 and TRBJ1-1; D perhaps matches TRBD1 (6 bases). Trimming removed 4 bases from V and 5 bases from J, with 8 bases in between. The V gene's germline CDR1 is MNHNY and CDR2 SVGAGI (reference sequence). CDR3 size: 12 residues. This CDR3 is CASSSRGTEAFF. The CDR3 DNA is TGTGCCAGCAGTTCCAGGGGAACTGAAGCTTTCTTT.

The CDR3 DNA reads as TGTGCCAGCAGCCCCGGGACCTTCGGCTATGGCTACACCTTC. Translation: CASSPGTFGYGYTF. The chain joins TRBV7-3 to TRBJ1-2; tentatively, D is TRBD1 (5 bases). The V gene lost 5 bases and the J gene lost 4 bases, with 14 bases spanning the gap. The CDR3 sequence is 14 residues long. Germline values: CDR1 SGHTA, CDR2 FQGTGA. Full variable domain (remainder filled in from reference TRBV7-3 and TRBJ1-2): GAGVSQTPSNKVTEKGKYVELRCDPISGHTALYWYRQSLGQGPEFLIYFQGTGAADDSGLPNDRFFAVRPEGSVSTLKIQRTERGDSAVYLCASSPGTFGYGYTFGSGTRLTVV.

CDR3 sequence reads: CASSEGVGGTKKAFF. The CDR3 DNA reads TGTGCCAGCAGTGAGGGGGTAGGAGGGACAAAAAAAGCTTTCTTT. The rearrangement links TRBV2 to TRBJ1-1, with a tentative D call TRBD1 (6 bases). The V and J ends lost 3 bases and 9 bases respectively, with 20 bases between them. Germline assignment: CDR1 SNHLY and CDR2 FYNNEI. The length of the CDR3 is 15 residues.

This clone occurred once. This chain links TRBV18 with TRBJ1-1; possible D gene TRBD1, 5 bases. The V gene's germline CDR1 is KGHSH and CDR2 LQKENI. Between the trimmed V and J ends, which lost 4 bases and 0 bases, there was a span of 12 bases. The CDR3 is 15 amino acids. CDR3 nucleotide sequence: TGTGCCAGCTCACGTTCTGGGGACTTGAACACTGAAGCTTTCTTT. This sequence encodes CASSRSGDLNTEAFF.

The CDR3 reads CASSQAPPYIKGLQPQHF. The CDR3 DNA follows: TGTGCCAGCAGCCAAGCGCCCCCCTATATTAAGGGGCTTCAGCCCCAGCATTTT. V gene TRBV14 combines with J gene TRBJ1-5, with D perhaps matching TRBD1 (5 bases). The V gene lost 1 base and the J gene lost 6 bases, with 22 bases spanning the gap. This CDR3 has 18 residues. Germline V lookup: CDR1 SGHDN, CDR2 FVKESK.

This chain joins TRBV19 and TRBJ1-1; 7 nucleotides align to TRBD1. The CDR3 runs 15 residues. With V trimmed by 6 bases and J by 5 bases, 12 bases remained unmatched. The germline V gene has CDR1 LNHDA and CDR2 SQIVND (reference sequence). CDR3 nucleotide sequence: TGTGCCAGTAGCCTAGGGGGCAGGGGAAAGACTGAAGCTTTCTTT. Amino acid sequence: CASSLGGRGKTEAFF.

The chain links TRBV28 to TRBJ2-7; no reliable D call. Germline CDR1 and CDR2: MDHEN and SYDVKM. V lost 5 bases, J lost 0 bases, and 14 bases lay in between. The CDR3 has 15 residues. CDR3 loop: CASSDSGKSSYEQYF. Written as DNA, the CDR3 is TGTGCCAGCAGTGATTCTGGAAAGAGCTCCTACGAGCAGTACTTC.

The chain employs TRBV11-3 and TRBJ2-5; 9 bases fit TRBD1. The germline V gene has CDR1 SGHNT and CDR2 YENEEA. V lost 5 bases and J lost 4; bases outside the gene matches: 5. The CDR3 consists of 14 residues. CDR3 coding DNA: TGTGCCAGCAGCACAGGGGGCGCGGGAGAGACCCAGTACTTC. Translation: CASSTGGAGETQYF. Supplemented by reference TRBV11-3 and TRBJ2-5, the full variable domain reads EAGVVQSPRYKIIEKKQPVAFWCNPISGHNTLYWYLQNLGQGPELLIRYENEEAVDDSQLPKDRFSAERLKGVDSTLKIQPAELGDSAVYLCASSTGGAGETQYFGPGTRLLVL.

V gene TRBV27 combines with J gene TRBJ2-1, with D possibly being TRBD1 or TRBD2 (5 bases each). Germline CDR1 MNHEY, CDR2 SMNVEV (reference sequence). The CDR3 is 14 residues long. Trimming shortened V by 1 base and J by 15 bases, and 19 bases separated the two germline ends. The CDR3 DNA is TGTGCCAGCAGTTTATGGGACCAAAACGGTATGTGGTTCTTC. This codes for CASSLWDQNGMWFF.

The CDR3 nucleotides read TGTGCCAGCAGCTTAATTGGACTAGCGGGAATCTACAATGAGCAGTTCTTC. It codes for CASSLIGLAGIYNEQFF. V usage is TRBV7-9 and J usage is TRBJ2-1; 12 bases map to TRBD2. The CDR3 is 17 amino acids. Germline lookup yields CDR1 SEHNR and CDR2 FQNEAQ (reference sequence). J lost 3 bases, V lost 2 bases, and 5 bases had no gene match.

The chain carries TRBV5-1 and TRBJ2-7; 11 bases agree with TRBD2. Per germline, CDR1 SGHRS and CDR2 YFSETQ. With 1 base clipped from V and 5 bases from J, the junction kept 5 bases outside the gene matches. The CDR3 is 15 residues long. CDR3 protein: CASSLWTSGSDEQYF. The CDR3, as DNA: TGCGCCAGCAGCTTGTGGACTAGCGGGTCGGACGAGCAGTACTTC.

This chain uses TRBV5-1 with TRBJ1-2; 7 bases are shared with TRBD1. The CDR3 loop spans 15 amino acids. V trimming: 5 bases; J trimming: 6 bases; junction bases outside the gene matches: 13. Germline V gene sequence: CDR1 SGHRS, CDR2 YFSETQ. The DNA of the CDR3 is TGCGCCAGCAGTTTTACAGGGGAGGGGATCAATGGCTACACCTTC. It translates to CASSFTGEGINGYTF.

The rearrangement uses TRBV10-3 and TRBJ2-7, with 12 bases matching TRBD2. V gave up 2 bases and J gave up 1 base; unmatched junction bases: 3. The CDR3 loop spans 16 amino acids. CDR1 is ENHRY, CDR2 SYGVKD, per germline. This chain's CDR3 is CAISEGLAGISYEQYF. The CDR3 nucleotides are TGTGCCATCAGTGAGGGACTAGCGGGAATTTCCTACGAGCAGTACTTC.

The chain is built from TRBV27 and TRBJ2-7; D is perhaps TRBD2 (5 bases). Germline CDR1 is MNHEY and CDR2 is SMNVEV (reference sequence). With 2 bases removed from V and 3 bases from J, the gap between germline ends came to 14 bases. The CDR3 has 15 residues. CDR3 in DNA: TGTGCCAGCAGTTTAGCCAGCGGAGAACTCTACGAGCAGTACTTC. Protein sequence: CASSLASGELYEQYF.

This chain links TRBV19 with TRBJ2-5; TRBD2 might be the D (7 bases). The CDR3 has 14 residues. CDR1 and CDR2 (germline): LNHDA, SQIVND (reference sequence). Trimming shortened V by 3 bases and J by 5 bases, and 13 bases separated the two germline ends. Here the CDR3 reads CASSIAGAWETQYF. In DNA, the CDR3 is TGTGCCAGTAGTATTGCGGGGGCGTGGGAGACCCAGTACTTC.

The gene calls are TRBV10-2 and TRBJ1-5; D remains unclear. Deletions cut 4 bases from V and 4 bases from J, with 20 bases between. In germline, CDR1 is WSHSY, CDR2 SAAADI. The CDR3 has 17 residues. The CDR3 is CASSAERPPVVNQPQHF. The DNA for the CDR3 is TGCGCCAGCAGTGCGGAAAGGCCCCCTGTCGTAAATCAGCCCCAGCATTTT.

In regard to this clone: Other DNA sequences in this specimen translate into the identical CDR3. This chain links TRBV6-5 with TRBJ1-1; 9 bases are a match to TRBD1. There are 15 residues in the CDR3. Trimming at V came to 0 bases and at J to 3 bases, leaving 2 bases not matched to a gene. Germline V gives CDR1 MNHEY, CDR2 SVGAGI. The CDR3 sequence: CASSYSRTGDTEAFF. CDR3 nucleotide sequence: TGTGCCAGCAGTTACTCAAGGACAGGGGACACTGAAGCTTTCTTT.

V gene TRBV11-2 combines with J gene TRBJ2-7, with D unclear. The V end was cut by 3 bases, the J end by 3 bases, with 3 bases between. The CDR3 is made up of 11 amino acids. Germline CDR1 is SGHAT and CDR2 is FQNNGV. CDR3: CASSFNYEQYF. The CDR3 region has the DNA TGTGCCAGCAGCTTTAACTACGAGCAGTACTTC.

CDR3 nucleotide sequence: TGTGCCAGCTCCCGGAGTGGGGGCGTCACAGATACGCAGTATTTT. Amino acids: CASSRSGGVTDTQYF. The V and J genes are TRBV7-2 and TRBJ2-3, with a possible D match to TRBD1 (6 bases). CDR1 and CDR2 (germline): SGHTA, FQGNSA. V dropped 8 bases and J dropped 2 bases, with 17 bases sitting between them. This CDR3 is built from 15 residues. The variable domain in full, completed from reference TRBV7-2 and TRBJ2-3, reads GAGVSQSPSNKVTEKGKDVELRCDPISGHTALYWYRQSLGQGLEFLIYFQGNSAPDKSGLPSDRFSAERTGGSVSTLTIQRTQQEDSAVYLCASSRSGGVTDTQYFGPGTRLTVL.

This chain connects TRBV11-3 to TRBJ2-1; maybe TRBD2 (7 bases). Germline V gene lookup returns CDR1 SGHNT and CDR2 YENEEA. The V end was cut by 5 bases, the J end by 2 bases, with 16 bases between. This CDR3 region has 16 residues. The CDR3 is CASSAQGGATYNEQFF. CDR3 nucleotides: TGTGCCAGCAGCGCCCAAGGGGGGGCCACCTACAATGAGCAGTTCTTC.

This clone came up once. This rearrangement joins TRBV6-1 to TRBJ1-2; the D is unclear. CDR3 length equals 13 residues. V lost 8 bases and J lost 6, with 16 bases in between. Germline V CDR1 and CDR2: MNHNS, SASEGT. CDR3 loop: CASVVGIGNGYTF. CDR3 DNA: TGTGCCAGCGTTGTGGGGATTGGGAATGGCTACACCTTC.

This chain uses TRBV4-1 with TRBJ1-2; D is possibly TRBD1 (5 bases). The CDR3 loop spans 15 amino acids. Germline V lookup: CDR1 MGHRA, CDR2 YSYEKL. Trimming left V 1 base short and J 4 bases short, with 13 bases between. CDR3 region: CASSQAVRGFYGYTF. The CDR3 DNA reads TGCGCCAGCAGCCAAGCGGTTCGGGGGTTCTATGGCTACACCTTC.

The chain couples TRBV27 to TRBJ1-6; D is unclear. Germline values: CDR1 MNHEY, CDR2 SMNVEV (reference sequence). The V end lost 2 bases, the J end lost 11 bases, and 10 bases lay between the germline ends. The CDR3 is 13 amino acids. The CDR3 DNA reads TGTGCCAGCAGTTTAGGGAGGCGCACACCCCTCCACTTT. This gives the protein CASSLGRRTPLHF.